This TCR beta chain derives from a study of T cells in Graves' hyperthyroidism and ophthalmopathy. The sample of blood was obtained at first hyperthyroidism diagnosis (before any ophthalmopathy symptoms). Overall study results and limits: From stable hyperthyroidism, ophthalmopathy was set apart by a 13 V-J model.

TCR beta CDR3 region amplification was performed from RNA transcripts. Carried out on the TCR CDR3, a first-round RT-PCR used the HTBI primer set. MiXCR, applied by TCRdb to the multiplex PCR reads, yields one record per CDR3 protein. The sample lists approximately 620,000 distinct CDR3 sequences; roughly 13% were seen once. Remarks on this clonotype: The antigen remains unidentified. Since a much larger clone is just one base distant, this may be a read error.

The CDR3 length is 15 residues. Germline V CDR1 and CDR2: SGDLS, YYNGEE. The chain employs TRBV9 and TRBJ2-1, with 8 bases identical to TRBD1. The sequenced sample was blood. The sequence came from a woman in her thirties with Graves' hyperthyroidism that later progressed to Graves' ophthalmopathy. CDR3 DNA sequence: TGTGCCAGCAGCGTAGTGGGACAGGTCCTCAATGAGCAGTCCTTC. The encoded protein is CASSVVGQVLNEQSF.